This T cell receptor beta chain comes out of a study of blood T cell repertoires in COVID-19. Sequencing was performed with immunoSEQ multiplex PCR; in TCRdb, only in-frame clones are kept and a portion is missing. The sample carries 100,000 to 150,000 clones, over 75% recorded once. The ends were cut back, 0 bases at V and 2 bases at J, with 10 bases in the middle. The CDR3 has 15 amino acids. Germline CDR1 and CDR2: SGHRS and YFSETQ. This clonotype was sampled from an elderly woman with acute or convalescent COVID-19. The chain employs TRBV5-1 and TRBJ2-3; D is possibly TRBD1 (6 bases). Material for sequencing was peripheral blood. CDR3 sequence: CASSLERTDTDTQYF. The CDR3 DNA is TGCGCCAGCAGCTTGGAACGGACAGACACAGATACGCAGTATTTT.